Following are 9 T cell receptor beta chains from one sample sequenced in a study of T cell repertoires in cytomegalovirus infection. TCRdb re-called the reads through MiXCR, storing one row per CDR3 protein. This sample has 650,000 to 850,000 distinct CDR3 sequences, with 25% to 30% found just once. The antigens for these receptors are not known. Specimen: cultured CD8+ T cells from PBMCs, collected from culture after CMV antigen stimulation. Receptors originate from a human donor in good health (CMV status not recorded). Some clones in this sample may be carry-over from other donors' samples.

The chain combines TRBV11-2 with TRBJ1-4, with 8 bases lining up with TRBD1. Germline CDR1 reads SGHAT; CDR2 reads FQNNGV. Losses at the gene ends were 4 bases for V and 12 bases for J; bases not matched to a gene: 13. The CDR3 runs 15 residues. The CDR3 region is CASSSLGQGPWELFF. The CDR3 DNA reads TGTGCCAGCAGCTCTCTAGGACAGGGACCTTGGGAACTGTTTTTT.

This chain connects TRBV18 to TRBJ1-5, with D maybe TRBD1 (5 bases). This CDR3 spans 16 amino acids. The germline V and J ends were trimmed by 5 bases and 0 bases, with 14 bases remaining between them. Germline CDR1 reads KGHSH; CDR2 reads LQKENI. CDR3 bases: TGTGCCAGCTCAGAAGGGGCCCCTTATAGCAATCAGCCCCAGCATTTT. Translation gives CASSEGAPYSNQPQHF.

At least ten counts were recorded for this clonotype. The rearrangement uses TRBV7-2 and TRBJ2-7; the match to TRBD2 covers 8 bases. Germline CDR1 and CDR2: SGHTA and FQGNSA. After removal of 1 base from V and 3 bases from J, the junction contained 8 bases not matched to a gene. The CDR3 has 16 residues. The CDR3 reads CASSLEVTSAFYEQYF. CDR3 in DNA: TGTGCCAGCAGCTTAGAGGTGACTAGCGCGTTCTACGAGCAGTACTTC.

In its sample, this clonotype was seen a few times. V and J are TRBV14 and TRBJ2-1, with 8 nucleotides matching TRBD2. This CDR3 spans 17 amino acids. Germline CDR1 SGHDN, CDR2 FVKESK. V shed 4 bases and J 6 bases; nucleotides not matched to a gene: 14. The DNA for the CDR3 is TGTGCCAGCAGCCCACCGGGAGGGCGGGGGACCCTCAATGAGCAGTTCTTC. Translated, it gives CASSPPGGRGTLNEQFF.

In this sample, this clonotype turned up a few times. V and J are TRBV10-3 and TRBJ2-5; 8 bases are shared with TRBD1. Looked up from germline, CDR1 is ENHRY and CDR2 is SYGVKD. With 6 bases clipped from V and 1 base from J, the junction kept 16 bases outside the gene matches. CDR3 length equals 18 residues. The chain's CDR3 is CAIRPGQASLGFQETQYF. The CDR3, as DNA: TGTGCCATCAGGCCGGGACAGGCGTCCCTGGGCTTCCAAGAGACCCAGTACTTC.

The V and J genes are TRBV7-9 and TRBJ1-4, with D possibly matching TRBD1 (6 bases). Trimming pared 2 bases from V and 7 bases from J, leaving 14 bases between. The CDR3 covers 15 residues. CDR1 is SEHNR, CDR2 FQNEAQ, per germline (reference sequence). The CDR3 coding sequence is TGTGCCAGCAGCTTACCCCCGGGGGCGAGTGAAAAACTGTTTTTT. Amino acids: CASSLPPGASEKLFF. Drawing the rest from reference TRBV7-9 and TRBJ1-4, the complete variable domain is DTGVSQNPRHKITKRGQNVTFRCDPISEHNRLYWYRQTLGQGPEFLTYFQNEAQLEKSRLLSDRFSAERPKGSFSTLEIQRTEQGDSAMYLCASSLPPGASEKLFFGSGTQLSVL.

The chain joins TRBV5-4 to TRBJ2-3; 8 bases line up with TRBD2. Trimming at V came to 2 bases and at J to 7 bases, leaving 12 bases not matched to a gene. CDR1 and CDR2 (germline): SGHNT, YYREEE (reference sequence). This CDR3 contains 16 residues. The CDR3: CASSFLAGPAGNTQYF. CDR3 DNA: TGTGCCAGCAGCTTCTTAGCGGGGCCCGCCGGGAATACGCAGTATTTT. The complete variable domain, with remaining parts taken from reference TRBV5-4 and TRBJ2-3, reads ETGVTQSPTHLIKTRGQQVTLRCSSQSGHNTVSWYQQALGQGPQFIFQYYREEENGRGNFPPRFSGLQFPNYSSELNVNALELDDSALYLCASSFLAGPAGNTQYFGPGTRLTVL.

This clonotype was observed a few times. A much larger clone is a single base away; this may be a read error. The gene calls are TRBV7-8 and TRBJ1-2; no definite D call. Germline CDR1 is SGHVS and CDR2 is FQNEAQ. V dropped 5 bases and J dropped 7 bases, with 8 bases sitting between them. There are 11 residues in the CDR3. CDR3 protein: CASSPDLGYTF. CDR3 DNA: TGTGCCAGCAGCCCGGATCTTGGCTACACCTTC.

The sample holds a few counts of this clonotype. The chain combines TRBV7-3 with TRBJ2-1, with D possibly matching TRBD1 (5 bases). The CDR3 spans 14 residues. CDR1 is SGHTA and CDR2 is FQGTGA in the germline V gene. V was trimmed by 0 bases and J by 8 bases, leaving 11 bases between them. CDR3 amino acids: CASSLTLGVDEQFF. The CDR3 DNA reads as TGTGCCAGCAGCTTAACGTTAGGGGTAGATGAGCAGTTCTTC.